This entry describes one T cell receptor beta chain. The clone's antigen remains unknown. Base quality data are lacking; no much larger clone is found one base away. Via the germline V gene (reference sequence), CDR1 is PRHDT and CDR2 FYEKMQ. V is shortened by 0 bases, J by 5 bases, and the region joining them spans 7 bases. Its CDR3 holds 13 amino acids, cysteine through phenylalanine. The kept DNA is CDR3 alone, 39 bases in frame from the first base. The trial excluded patients who had a history of autoimmune disease or were on systemic immunosuppression. In every dose cohort, peripheral blood was drawn for TCR sequencing at baseline, cycle 4 day 1, and cycle 7 day 1. Samples came from an open-label, multicenter, first-in-human phase I dose-escalation trial of ivuxolimab. The trial enrolled adults with locally advanced or metastatic head and neck squamous cell, hepatocellular, melanoma or renal cell carcinoma. Before TCR sequencing, CD4+ T cells and CD8+ T cells were sorted from peripheral blood as separate populations.

Genomic DNA was isolated from the sorted cells so that the TCRbeta CDR3 region could be sequenced. The immunoSEQ Assay was used to sequence the TCRbeta CDR3 regions. This is the immuneACCESS table as TCRdb keeps it, with only in-frame sequences that have V and J called. A part of the clones is gone; compared with another copy, unresolved V genes explain less than half, and the rest is unexplained. This sample has roughly 38,000 clones in its table, and more than 80% of those were observed once. The top ten constitute roughly 0.53% of the sample. The sample comes from a study of OX40 agonist ivuxolimab in advanced cancers. Turning to the overall study: Ivuxolimab was an agonistic, fully human IgG2 monoclonal antibody directed against OX40 (CD134), a costimulatory receptor. Intravenous ivuxolimab was administered to patients every 2 weeks at six dose levels: 0.01, 0.1, 0.3, 1.5, 3 and 10 mg/kg. Of the roughly 52 dose-escalation patients, hepatocellular carcinoma was present in roughly 19, melanoma in approximately 15, renal cell carcinoma in 9 and head and neck cancer in 9. In the dose-escalation cohort, roughly four fifths of patients were male, and the mean age was approximately 60 years, with a range of about 23 to 80. Patients were allowed to have had prior anti-PD-1, anti-PD-L1 or anti-CTLA-4 therapy, and more than 35% of the dose-escalation patients had been treated with checkpoint inhibitors. Partial responses were achieved by three dose-escalation patients, of whom one had hepatocellular carcinoma and two had cutaneous melanoma. Peripheral TCRbeta sequencing aimed to test whether ivuxolimab altered TCR sequence diversity and caused clonal T-cell expansion. The paper reports the monotherapy dose-escalation portion (N ≈ 50 patients) of the phase I ivuxolimab trial.

Study-wide conclusions, independent of this receptor: At doses of 0.1 to 3.0 mg/kg, clonal expansion of both CD4+ and CD8+ T cells in blood was seen between baseline and week 6. Antigen specificity was not determined for the clonally expanded peripheral T cells. Low levels of normalized T-cell clonal expansion were also seen in some nonresponding patients. In the 0.1-3.0 mg/kg groups, partial responders had among the lowest normalized peripheral clonal expansion, particularly in CD8+ T cells. After ivuxolimab, expanded clones were on average more numerous among CD8+ T cells than among CD4+ T cells.

The chain employs TRBV13 and TRBJ2-5; the D segment could be TRBD2, given 6 matching bases. This clonotype originated in an adult with an advanced solid tumor such as melanoma, head and neck, liver or kidney cancer. Sample: CD4+ or CD8+ T cells sorted from blood, taken in a trial of the OX40 agonist ivuxolimab. The CDR3 reads CASSLGGGETQYF. In nucleotide form, the sequence is TGTGCCAGCAGCTTAGGAGGAGGGGAGACCCAGTACTTC.